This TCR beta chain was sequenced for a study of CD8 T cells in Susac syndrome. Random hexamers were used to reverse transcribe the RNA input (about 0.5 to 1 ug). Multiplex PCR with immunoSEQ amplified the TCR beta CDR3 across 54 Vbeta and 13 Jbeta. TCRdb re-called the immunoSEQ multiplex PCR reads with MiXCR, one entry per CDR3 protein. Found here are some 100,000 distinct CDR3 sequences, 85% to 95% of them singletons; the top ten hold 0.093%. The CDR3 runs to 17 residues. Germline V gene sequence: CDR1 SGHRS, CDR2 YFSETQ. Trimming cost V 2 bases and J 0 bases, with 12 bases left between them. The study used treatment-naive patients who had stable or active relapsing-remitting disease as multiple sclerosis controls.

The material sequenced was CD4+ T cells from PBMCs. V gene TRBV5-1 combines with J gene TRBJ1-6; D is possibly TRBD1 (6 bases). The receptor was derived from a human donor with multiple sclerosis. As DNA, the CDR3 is TGCGCCAGCAGCTTCGACGGACAGAGCTCCTATAATTCACCCCTCCACTTT. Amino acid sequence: CASSFDGQSSYNSPLHF.